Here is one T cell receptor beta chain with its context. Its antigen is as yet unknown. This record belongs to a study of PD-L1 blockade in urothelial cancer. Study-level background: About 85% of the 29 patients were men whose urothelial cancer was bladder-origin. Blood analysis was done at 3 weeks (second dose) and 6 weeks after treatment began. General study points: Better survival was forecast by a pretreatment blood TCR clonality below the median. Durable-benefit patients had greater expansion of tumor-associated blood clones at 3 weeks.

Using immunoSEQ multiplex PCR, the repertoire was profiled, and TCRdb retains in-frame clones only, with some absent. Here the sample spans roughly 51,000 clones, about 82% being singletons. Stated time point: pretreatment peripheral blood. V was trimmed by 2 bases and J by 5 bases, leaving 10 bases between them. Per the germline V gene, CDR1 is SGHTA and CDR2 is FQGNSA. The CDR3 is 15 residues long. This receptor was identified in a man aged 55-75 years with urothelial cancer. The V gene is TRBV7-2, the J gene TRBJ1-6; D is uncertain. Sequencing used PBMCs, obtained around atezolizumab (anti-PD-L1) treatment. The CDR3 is CASSLSSVNNSPLHF. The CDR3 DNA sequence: TGTGCCAGCAGCTTAAGTTCGGTGAATAATTCACCCCTCCACTTT.